This TCR beta chain was retrieved from a study of cytomegalovirus exposure and HLA in healthy donors. Study-wide context: The Caucasian-associated ancestry cluster held over 80% of some 420 genotyped donors.

Unrecorded for this donor was the CMV serostatus. The study ran its PCR with 60 Vbeta and 13 Jbeta primers. The method was immunoSEQ multiplex PCR; TCRdb's version includes in-frame clones alone and lacks a portion of them. Here the sample spans under 200,000 clones, around 75% being singletons. V gave up 2 bases and J gave up 3 bases, with 9 bases separating them. From germline, CDR1 is MNHEY and CDR2 SMNVEV (reference sequence). The CDR3 is 14 amino acids. This clone has only one observation. Its antigen remains unidentified. Study-wide points: Another analysis was done later, and it associated 17,000 or so TCR beta sequences with HLA alleles at 0.05 false discovery rate. A later analysis reportedly found that, within productive TCRs, an Asian-associated ancestry cluster had fewer N-insertions than the mean observed across the approximately 660 donors.

The source is a human donor in good health. The sequencing input was PBMCs. V usage is TRBV27 and J usage is TRBJ2-3; no firm D call. The CDR3 nucleotides read TGTGCCAGCAGTTTACCCTACAGAACAGATACGCAGTATTTT. Translated: CASSLPYRTDTQYF.